This record covers a single TCR beta chain. What it recognizes is unknown. The data were taken from a study of early T cells in non-severe SARS-CoV-2 infection. General study results and limits: Database matching using VDJdb favored anti-spike CD8 responses, with private and CD4 specificities left missing.

Germline V gene data show CDR1 as KGHSH and CDR2 as LQKENI. The V gene end was trimmed by 4 bases and the J gene end by 2 bases; junction bases not matched to a gene: 10. This CDR3 has 17 amino acids. Unique molecular identifiers tagged individual cDNA molecules. MiXCR, applied by TCRdb to the 5' RACE reads, yields one record per CDR3 protein. Of approximately 65,000 distinct CDR3 sequences listed, about a tenth were seen once; the top ten hold 5.5% to 7%. The sequence came from an adult who was a healthcare worker with PCR-confirmed SARS-CoV-2 infection or an uninfected control (not recorded which). Sequencing was performed on whole blood. The rearrangement uses TRBV18 and TRBJ2-3; 9 nucleotides align to TRBD2. The CDR3 DNA reads as TGTGCCAGCTCACTATCTAGCGGGACGGCTGCCACAGATACGCAGTATTTT. It encodes CASSLSSGTAATDTQYF.